The 32 T cell receptor beta chains below come from one sample, sequenced in a study of blood T cell repertoires in COVID-19. Some clones are missing from TCRdb's copy, which holds only in-frame ones; the method was immunoSEQ multiplex PCR. This sample has roughly 18,000 clones; 90% to 95% occur once, and the top ten carry more than 5.5%. The sequencing sample was made of peripheral blood. All receptors come from a human donor in a cohort sampled during active COVID-19.

V usage is TRBV5-1 and J usage is TRBJ1-3, with D maybe TRBD1 (5 bases). The CDR3 is 14 amino acids. Germline V gene sequence: CDR1 SGHRS, CDR2 YFSETQ. V lost 0 bases and J lost 3, with 7 bases in between. Written as DNA, the CDR3 is TGCGCCAGCAGCTTGGATACAGGTGGAAACACCATATATTTT. This sequence encodes CASSLDTGGNTIYF.

This chain connects TRBV6-6 to TRBJ1-3; 8 bases are a match to TRBD1. The ends lost 5 bases at V and 4 bases at J; junction bases unmatched: 7. This CDR3 has 15 residues. Germline CDR1 MNHNY, CDR2 SVGAGI (reference sequence). CDR3 residues: CASSQRTGPGNTIYF. For the CDR3, the DNA is TGTGCCAGCAGTCAACGGACAGGGCCCGGAAACACCATATATTTT.

The chain combines TRBV2 with TRBJ2-5; 9 bases map to TRBD1. Germline V gene sequence: CDR1 SNHLY, CDR2 FYNNEI. J gave up 1 base and V 4 bases, and 4 bases lay outside the gene matches. There are 15 residues in the CDR3. CDR3 in DNA: TGTGCCAGCAGTGCTACAGGGGGCTCCCAAGAGACCCAGTACTTC. Protein sequence: CASSATGGSQETQYF.

The rearrangement uses TRBV9 and TRBJ2-1; 9 nucleotides align to TRBD1. CDR1 and CDR2 from the germline V gene are SGDLS and YYNGEE. The V gene end was trimmed by 4 bases and the J gene end by 7 bases; junction bases not matched to a gene: 15. The CDR3 consists of 17 residues. In DNA, the CDR3 is TGTGCCAGCAGCCCTCAGACCGGGACAGGGATAGGAAATGAGCAGTTCTTC. This codes for CASSPQTGTGIGNEQFF.

The rearrangement links TRBV29-1 to TRBJ2-7; D perhaps matches TRBD2 (6 bases). In germline, CDR1 is SQVTM, CDR2 ANQGSEA. There are 11 residues in the CDR3. Trimming took off 7 bases at V and 1 base at J, with 8 bases between the two ends. For the CDR3, the DNA is TGCAGCGCGGCGGGATCCTACGAGCAGTACTTC. It yields the protein CSAAGSYEQYF.

The CDR3 nucleotides read TGCGCCAGCAGCCCTAGGACTACCACAGATACGCAGTATTTT. Its translation is CASSPRTTTDTQYF. J is TRBJ2-3 and V is TRBV5-1, with D possibly being TRBD2 (6 bases). The V and J ends lost 4 bases and 2 bases respectively, with 11 bases between them. The length of the CDR3 is 14 residues. The germline gives CDR1 SGHRS, CDR2 YFSETQ.

This rearrangement joins TRBV30 to TRBJ1-1; no clear D. The germline V gene encodes CDR1 GTSNPN and CDR2 SVGIG (reference sequence). V shed 1 base and J shed 5 bases, with 8 bases lying between them. This CDR3 contains 12 residues. This chain's CDR3 is CAWSGQKTEAFF. The CDR3 coding sequence is TGTGCCTGGAGTGGGCAAAAGACTGAAGCTTTCTTT.

The chain employs TRBV7-6 and TRBJ2-7, with a possible D match to TRBD2 (6 bases). Germline V gene sequence: CDR1 SGHVS, CDR2 FNYEAQ. There are 16 residues in the CDR3. V gave up 5 bases and J gave up 2 bases, with 19 bases separating them. The DNA for the CDR3 is TGTGCCAGCAGCCCCGGGGGAGCAGGGCAAGCCTACGAGCAGTACTTC. It is translated as CASSPGGAGQAYEQYF.

The gene calls are TRBV24-1 and TRBJ2-5; TRBD1 matches at 10 bases. Per germline, CDR1 KGHDR and CDR2 SFDVKD. This CDR3 contains 17 residues. J was trimmed by 6 bases and V by 1 base; bases with no gene match: 10. The CDR3 loop reads CATSDLRRTGGHQTQYF. CDR3 in DNA: TGTGCCACCAGTGATTTACGCCGGACAGGGGGGCATCAGACCCAGTACTTC.

V is TRBV6-4 and J is TRBJ2-3; 14 nucleotides line up with TRBD2. Germline CDR1 is MRHNA and CDR2 is SNTAGT. V trimming: 7 bases; J trimming: 5 bases; junction bases outside the gene matches: 8. The CDR3 is made up of 16 amino acids. Written as DNA, the CDR3 is TGTGCCAGCATTAAGGGACTAGCGGGGGTGGAAGATACGCAGTATTTT. Translation gives CASIKGLAGVEDTQYF.

The chain employs TRBV5-1 and TRBJ2-6; TRBD2 matches 11 bases. The length of the CDR3 is 18 residues. CDR1 and CDR2 from the germline V gene are SGHRS and YFSETQ. V lost 1 base and J lost 0; bases outside the gene matches: 3. The CDR3 region has the DNA TGCGCCAGCAGCTTGACAGGGACTAGCGGCTCTGGGGCCAACGTCCTGACTTTC. Protein product: CASSLTGTSGSGANVLTF.

This clone was detected only a few times. The rearrangement joins TRBV19 to TRBJ2-2, with TRBD1 identical over 7 bases. Germline V gene sequence: CDR1 LNHDA, CDR2 SQIVND (reference sequence). V dropped 7 bases and J dropped 5; count of bases not matched to a gene: 4. CDR3 length: 13 amino acids. CDR3 sequence reads: CASTRGRTGELFF. The CDR3 nucleotides read TGTGCCAGTACTAGGGGGCGGACCGGGGAGCTGTTTTTT. The variable domain in full, with the rest retrieved from reference TRBV19 and TRBJ2-2, is DGGITQSPKYLFRKEGQNVTLSCEQNLNHDAMYWYRQDPGQGLRLIYYSQIVNDFQKGDIAEGYSVSREKKESFPLTVTSAQKNPTAFYLCASTRGRTGELFFGEGSRLTVL.

V is TRBV6-2 or TRBV6-3 and J is TRBJ1-5, with TRBD1 matching 8 bases. The junction had 10 bases not matched to a gene; V was cut back by 5 bases and J by 4 bases. CDR3 size: 16 residues. From germline, CDR1 is MNHEY and CDR2 SVGEGT. The CDR3 sequence is CASSQGQAGLNQPQHF. As DNA, the CDR3 is TGTGCCAGCAGTCAGGGACAGGCGGGTTTAAATCAGCCCCAGCATTTT.

This clone occurred once. The chain recombines TRBV4-1 with TRBJ2-3, with D possibly matching TRBD1 (5 bases). Germline V gene data show CDR1 as MGHRA and CDR2 as YSYEKL. V lost 0 bases, J lost 0 bases, and 10 bases lay in between. The CDR3 is 16 residues long. CDR3 in amino acids: CASSQETDRSTDTQYF. The CDR3, as DNA: TGCGCCAGCAGCCAAGAGACAGATAGAAGCACAGATACGCAGTATTTT.

This chain uses TRBV19 with TRBJ1-1; 12 positions agree with TRBD1. Trimming took 9 bases from V and 1 from J; bases not matched to a gene: 6. Germline V gene data show CDR1 as LNHDA and CDR2 as SQIVND (reference sequence). CDR3 length equals 15 residues. Here the CDR3 reads CASRDRGQRNTEAFF. CDR3 coding DNA: TGTGCCAGCCGGGACAGGGGGCAAAGGAACACTGAAGCTTTCTTT.

A note on this clone: A read error may account for a junction end that differs from germline. CDR3 nucleotide sequence: TGTGCCAGCAGTCCCCGGACTAGCTCCAACGAGCAGTACTTC. Translation gives CASSPRTSSNEQYF. The V and J genes are TRBV6-5 and TRBJ2-7, with 8 bases identical to TRBD2. Per the germline V gene, CDR1 is MNHEY and CDR2 is SVGAGI. The CDR3 spans 14 residues.

The chain recombines TRBV19 with TRBJ1-1, with D unclear. Trimming took 1 base from V and 4 from J, leaving 7 bases between them. This CDR3 region has 13 residues. The germline gives CDR1 LNHDA, CDR2 SQIVND (reference sequence). The CDR3 reads CASSIGGGTEAFF. CDR3 sequence (DNA): TGTGCCAGTAGTATAGGGGGAGGCACTGAAGCTTTCTTT. The whole variable domain, remainder taken from reference TRBV19 and TRBJ1-1, is DGGITQSPKYLFRKEGQNVTLSCEQNLNHDAMYWYRQDPGQGLRLIYYSQIVNDFQKGDIAEGYSVSREKKESFPLTVTSAQKNPTAFYLCASSIGGGTEAFFGQGTRLTVV.

This sequence joins TRBV7-2 and TRBJ2-3; weak D call: TRBD2 (6 bases). Germline CDR1 SGHTA, CDR2 FQGNSA. The CDR3 length is 14 residues. Trimming cost V 1 base and J 4 bases, with 9 bases left between them. CDR3 DNA sequence: TGTGCCAGCAGCTTAGGACTAGTCCCAGATACGCAGTATTTT. It encodes CASSLGLVPDTQYF.

This clone was recorded once. This chain links TRBV28 with TRBJ2-3, with TRBD1 matching 9 bases. Per germline, CDR1 MDHEN and CDR2 SYDVKM. The J segment lost 4 bases and the V segment lost 7 bases, leaving 12 bases of the junction unmatched. The CDR3 is 16 residues long. CDR3 bases: TGTGCCAGCAAGGACCTGGGACAGGGTCTTGCAGATACGCAGTATTTT. This sequence encodes CASKDLGQGLADTQYF.

The chain links TRBV7-9 to TRBJ2-3, with 11 bases aligning to TRBD2. The junction had 4 bases not matched to a gene; V was cut back by 0 bases and J by 5 bases. The CDR3 covers 16 residues. CDR1 is SEHNR and CDR2 is FQNEAQ in the germline V gene (reference sequence). CDR3 sequence: CASSLASGRAGDTQYF. The CDR3 DNA sequence: TGTGCCAGCAGCTTAGCTAGCGGGAGGGCTGGAGATACGCAGTATTTT. Combining the CDR3 with reference TRBV7-9 and TRBJ2-3 gives the whole variable domain DTGVSQNPRHKITKRGQNVTFRCDPISEHNRLYWYRQTLGQGPEFLTYFQNEAQLEKSRLLSDRFSAERPKGSFSTLEIQRTEQGDSAMYLCASSLASGRAGDTQYFGPGTRLTVL.

This chain links TRBV16 with TRBJ2-3, with 8 bases fitting TRBD1. With 8 bases clipped from V and 3 bases from J, the junction kept 10 bases outside the gene matches. Germline lookup yields CDR1 KGHSY and CDR2 FQNENV. The CDR3 extends over 15 amino acids. In DNA form, the CDR3 reads TGTGCCAGCTACCACCCGGGACAGGATACAGATACGCAGTATTTT. Encoded protein: CASYHPGQDTDTQYF.

The rearrangement joins TRBV7-3 to TRBJ2-7; maybe TRBD1 (5 bases). The CDR3 has 15 residues. V was pared by 8 bases and J by 1 base, with 18 bases between. Germline V gives CDR1 SGHTA, CDR2 FQGTGA. The CDR3 nucleotides are TGTGCCAGCCCACCGACCCGACAGAGGTCCTACGAGCAGTACTTC. Its protein is CASPPTRQRSYEQYF.

This clone appeared a few times. The CDR3 region is CASSLTGNTEAFF. CDR3 in DNA: TGTGCCAGCAGCCTCACAGGGAACACTGAAGCTTTCTTT. The chain is built from TRBV12-3 or TRBV12-4 and TRBJ1-1; maybe TRBD1 (5 bases). V lost 6 bases to trimming and J lost 1 base, with 9 bases between them. The CDR3 totals 13 residues.

J is TRBJ2-7 and V is TRBV7-3, with D possibly matching TRBD2 (6 bases). The germline V gene has CDR1 SGHTA and CDR2 FQGTGA. V was trimmed by 1 base and J by 7 bases, leaving 17 bases between them. The CDR3 has 15 residues. The CDR3 DNA follows: TGTGCCAGCAGCTTAAAGGGAGGACCTACGGGAGAGCAGTACTTC. It is translated as CASSLKGGPTGEQYF.

The rearrangement joins TRBV30 to TRBJ1-6, with D perhaps TRBD1 (5 bases). The germline V and J ends were trimmed by 6 bases and 8 bases, with 11 bases remaining between them. CDR3 length: 12 residues. Germline lookup yields CDR1 GTSNPN and CDR2 SVGIG (reference sequence). CDR3 in amino acids: CACYRGDSPLHF. CDR3 DNA: TGTGCCTGCTATAGGGGTGATTCACCCCTCCACTTT.

This sequence joins TRBV19 and TRBJ1-5; D gene ambiguous. This CDR3 is 12 amino acids long. Germline assignment: CDR1 LNHDA and CDR2 SQIVND (reference sequence). The V gene lost 4 bases and the J gene lost 7 bases, with 8 bases spanning the gap. DNA for the CDR3: TGTGCCAGTAGTACTCAGATGCAGCCCCAGCATTTT. Translation: CASSTQMQPQHF.

This clone showed up just once. J is TRBJ1-1 and V is TRBV5-1, with D possibly TRBD1 on 6 matching bases. The CDR3 sequence is 15 residues long. Trimming left V 0 bases short and J 1 base short, with 10 bases between. The germline gives CDR1 SGHRS, CDR2 YFSETQ. The CDR3, as DNA: TGCGCCAGCAGCTTGGAGGGACACTCGAACACTGAAGCTTTCTTT. Protein product: CASSLEGHSNTEAFF.

This chain uses TRBV18 with TRBJ2-1; perhaps TRBD1 as D (6 bases). V gave up 2 bases and J gave up 7 bases, with 24 bases separating them. This CDR3 contains 18 residues. CDR1 is KGHSH and CDR2 is LQKENI in the germline V gene. The CDR3 bases are TGTGCCAGCTCACCATCGAGTCCCGGGACACTGAGTGAAAATGAGCAGTTCTTC. It codes for CASSPSSPGTLSENEQFF.

V usage is TRBV5-8 and J usage is TRBJ1-2; weak D call: TRBD1 (6 bases). Germline V lookup: CDR1 SGHTS, CDR2 YDEGEE. The CDR3 length is 15 residues. Trimming shortened V by 4 bases and J by 7 bases, and 20 bases separated the two germline ends. The CDR3 protein is CASSILRGGSSGYTF. The CDR3 DNA sequence: TGTGCCAGCAGCATACTCCGGGGGGGCTCAAGTGGCTACACCTTC.

The CDR3 bases are TGTGCCAGCAGCCTAGGTGGCACTGGGGCCAACGTCCTGACTTTC. It codes for CASSLGGTGANVLTF. The chain is built from TRBV7-3 and TRBJ2-6; D gene ambiguous. CDR3 size: 15 residues. Trimming removed 5 bases at V and 2 bases at J, with 10 bases between. From germline, CDR1 is SGHTA and CDR2 FQGTGA.

The chain links TRBV6-5 to TRBJ1-2; 7 positions agree with TRBD1. The CDR3 runs to 15 residues. The germline V gene encodes CDR1 MNHEY and CDR2 SVGAGI. The V segment lost 6 bases and the J segment 4 bases; nucleotides outside the gene matches: 11. The CDR3, as DNA: TGTGCCAGCAGGAACGGACAGGCAAGTTTCTATGGCTACACCTTC. Amino acids: CASRNGQASFYGYTF.

The CDR3: CASSLGLAGNNEQFF. CDR3 coding DNA: TGTGCCAGCAGCCTCGGACTAGCGGGTAACAATGAGCAGTTCTTC. The J gene is TRBJ2-1, the V gene TRBV3-1 (or the pseudogene TRBV3-2); 11 bases are shared with TRBD2. This CDR3 is 15 amino acids long. Trimming cost V 4 bases and J 5 bases; bases outside gene matches: 4. CDR1 is LGHDT, CDR2 YNNKEL, per germline (reference sequence).